A selection of T cell receptor beta chains follows, all from one sample in a study of beta chain features in type 1 diabetes. The protocol was immunoSEQ multiplex PCR, while the TCRdb copy is restricted to in-frame clones and leaves out a portion. In the table there are a few hundred thousand clones, roughly 17% of which are singletons. Input material: naive CD4+ T cells from blood. The receptors were sampled from a man aged 30 to 45 with type 1 diabetes. CDR3s include the opening cysteine and the closing phenylalanine or tryptophan. The order of the fields is V gene, J gene, CDR3 length, CDR3 protein.

TRBV9,TRBJ2-1,15,CASSVEGSIYNEQFF
TRBV30,TRBJ2-7,14,CAWRPDRGIDEQYF
TRBV7-3,TRBJ2-7,14,CASSGTQVSYEQYF
TRBV11-1,TRBJ2-5,11,CASSLRETQYF
TRBV5-4,TRBJ1-4,15,CASSPGGESREKLFF
TRBV25-1,TRBJ2-5,14,CASSGSGSQETQYF
TRBV27,TRBJ2-7,14,CASSPDRRSYEQYF
TRBV29-1,TRBJ1-4,12,CSVWTGEEKLFF
TRBV15,TRBJ2-3,16,CATSRDPQRGSDTQYF
TRBV7-8,TRBJ2-7,13,CASSWTGYYEQYF
TRBV2,TRBJ2-1,14,CASSSGRFYNEQFF
TRBV7-9,TRBJ2-5,13,CASSLWERGAQYF
TRBV29-1,TRBJ2-7,14,CSAGTTSGSGGQYF
TRBV7-2,TRBJ1-1,12,CASGTGNTEAFF
TRBV30,TRBJ2-5,16,CAWSSGPGGGKETQYF
TRBV27,TRBJ2-7,14,CASSLYVGPYEQYF
TRBV28,TRBJ2-1,12,CASRPVYNEQFF
TRBV30,TRBJ1-1,14,CAWSVSLGSSEAFF
TRBV7-7,TRBJ2-2,15,CASSLNALAGEELFF
TRBV6-1,TRBJ2-4,13,CASTGAPSTIQYF
TRBV29-1,TRBJ1-1,13,CSVGGRMNTEAFF
TRBV2,TRBJ1-4,13,CASSVPTGEKLFF
TRBV9,TRBJ2-3,14,CASSVTGRTDTQYF
TRBV15,TRBJ2-6,18,CATRLEGVPSSGANVLTF
TRBV10-3,TRBJ2-4,12,CAISEGGNIQYF
TRBV5-4,TRBJ2-5,14,CASSLAGGGETQYF
TRBV4-2,TRBJ2-7,14,CASSPLQGLGEQYF
TRBV30,TRBJ2-1,15,CAWSDYKSSYNEQFF
TRBV15,TRBJ2-1,15,CATSRDGGYYNEQFF
TRBV30,TRBJ2-7,16,CAWSVPQTSGSYEQYF
TRBV30,TRBJ2-6,15,CAWSVGGSGANVLTF
TRBV29-1,TRBJ2-3,14,CSAETSGSTDTQYF
TRBV23-1,TRBJ1-5,16,CASSQPASDSNQPQHF
TRBV12-5,TRBJ2-5,13,CARSLLGQETQYF
TRBV29-1,TRBJ2-7,12,CSVTQTGLEQYF
TRBV2,TRBJ2-3,11,CASSETNTQYF
TRBV25-1,TRBJ2-7,14,CASSGSGSSYEQYF
TRBV5-1,TRBJ2-5,14,CASSLRPGQETQYF
TRBV5-1,TRBJ2-5,12,CASSLSQETQYF
TRBV29-1,TRBJ1-1,12,CSVRQGYTEAFF